These T cell receptor beta chains were read from a single sample in a study of T cell repertoires in cytomegalovirus infection. One entry per CDR3 protein results from TCRdb running MiXCR on the reads. The sample has approximately 730,000 distinct CDR3 sequences; 30% to 40% are singletons. These receptors lack a known antigen. The source was cultured PBMCs, collected from culture after CMV antigen stimulation. The receptors derive from a human donor in good health (CMV status not recorded). Some clones in this sample may be carry-over from other donors' samples. The CDR3 runs from the conserved cysteine through the conserved F or W. Each record gives: clone size, J gene, V gene, D gene, CDR3 length, CDR3 DNA, CDR3 protein. The D gene is left open where the match is weak. Some rows mark clone size as missing; the rest say once, few, many or name a class of expanded clone.

many,TRBJ1-3,TRBV7-9,.,14,TGTGCCAGCAGCTCTTCCAGGGTGGGAAACACCATATATTTT,CASSSSRVGNTIYF
.,TRBJ2-7,TRBV12-3/TRBV12-4,TRBD2,17,TGTGCCAGCAGTTCGACCTATAGCGGGAGAGGTTTAAACGAGCAGTACTTC,CASSSTYSGRGLNEQYF
few,TRBJ1-1,TRBV28,TRBD1,15,TGTGCCAGCGGACCGCCGGGACAGGGGGCACTTGAAGCTTTCTTT,CASGPPGQGALEAFF
many,TRBJ2-1,TRBV7-2,.,14,TGTGCCAGCAGCGAAGGGGGCTCCTACAATGAGCAGTTCTTC,CASSEGGSYNEQFF
few,TRBJ2-3,TRBV5-1,.,15,TGCGCCAGCAGCTCCAAAAACCCGATCACAGATACGCAGTATTTT,CASSSKNPITDTQYF
many,TRBJ2-3,TRBV28,TRBD2,21,TGTGCCAGCTTTGAGAATCTGCCCCGGCTAGCGGGGGGACCACGCACAGATACGCAGTATTTT,CASFENLPRLAGGPRTDTQYF
.,TRBJ2-1,TRBV6-2/TRBV6-3,.,11,TGTGCCAGCAGTTACTACATAGAGCAGTTCTTC,CASSYYIEQFF
many,TRBJ2-2,TRBV7-2,TRBD2,15,TGTGCCAGCAGCCCAAGCGGGAGAGAAACCGGGGAGCTGTTTTTT,CASSPSGRETGELFF
few,TRBJ1-1,TRBV20-1,TRBD1,12,TGCAGTGCCCATCGACAGGGCACTGAAGCTTTCTTT,CSAHRQGTEAFF
few,TRBJ1-3,TRBV19,.,14,TGTGCCAGTAGTATCTTGGCCTCTGGAAACACCATATATTTT,CASSILASGNTIYF
few,TRBJ1-1,TRBV7-2,.,15,TGTGCCAGCACCTCGAAGCTTGTTATGAACACTGAAGCTTTCTTT,CASTSKLVMNTEAFF
.,TRBJ1-1,TRBV24-1,TRBD1,14,TGTGCCACCAGTGATTTCGACAGGGGCGAGGGGGCTTTCTTT,CATSDFDRGEGAFF
.,TRBJ1-5,TRBV2,.,12,TGTGCCAGCAGTGAAAGTGGTCGGCCCCAGCATTTT,CASSESGRPQHF
.,TRBJ2-1,TRBV11-3,.,15,TGTGCCAGCAGCTTAGATTCGGGGTGGTCGAATGAGCAGTTCTTC,CASSLDSGWSNEQFF
.,TRBJ2-1,TRBV27,TRBD2,15,TGTGCCAGCAGTGGGGGGACTAGCGGGAGAAGGGAGCAGTTCTTC,CASSGGTSGRREQFF
.,TRBJ1-5,TRBV6-6,.,12,TGTGCCAGCAGCCCGACGGATCAGCCCCAGCATTTT,CASSPTDQPQHF
.,TRBJ2-7,TRBV7-2,TRBD1,13,TGTGCCAGCAGCTCACAGGGGGTTTTCGAGCAGTACTTC,CASSSQGVFEQYF
few,TRBJ1-6,TRBV11-2,.,15,TGTGCCAGCAGCCAAAACCGGGCCTCAAATTCACCCCTCCACTTT,CASSQNRASNSPLHF
once,TRBJ2-1,TRBV6-4,.,12,TGTGCCAGCGCGTCGCGGAACAATGAGCAGTTCTTC,CASASRNNEQFF
few,TRBJ1-1,TRBV10-3,.,13,TGTGCCATCAGTGAGTCTGGCAGGGCTGAAGCTTTCTTT,CAISESGRAEAFF
few,TRBJ2-5,TRBV12-3/TRBV12-4,TRBD2,16,TGTGCCAGCAGTTTAGAGGCGGGGGGGCAGGAAGAGACCCAGTACTTC,CASSLEAGGQEETQYF
few,TRBJ2-7,TRBV20-1,.,13,TGCAGTGCTAGTTGGGAAGGGGACTACGAGCAGTACTTC,CSASWEGDYEQYF
few,TRBJ2-2,TRBV20-1,TRBD2,15,TGCAGTGCTAGAGTTGGTGGGACTAGCGCCGGGGAGCTGTTTTTT,CSARVGGTSAGELFF
many,TRBJ2-2,TRBV7-9,.,12,TGTGCCAGCAGCTATGACACCGGGGAGCTGTTTTTT,CASSYDTGELFF
few,TRBJ2-1,TRBV6-8,.,16,TGTGCCAGCAGTTACTCGAGTAGGGTTGACGGCAATGAGCAGTTCTTC,CASSYSSRVDGNEQFF
.,TRBJ2-1,TRBV4-2,.,16,TGTGCCAGCAGCCAAGTCGGGGTGAGCTCCTACAATGAGCAGTTCTTC,CASSQVGVSSYNEQFF
.,TRBJ2-7,TRBV4-3,TRBD2,16,TGCGCCAGCAGCCAAGCTCCTAGCGGGACTGTCTACGAGCAGTACTTC,CASSQAPSGTVYEQYF
.,TRBJ1-1,TRBV12-3/TRBV12-4,.,12,TGTGCCAGCAGTTTGGGCACCCTTGAAGCTTTCTTT,CASSLGTLEAFF
.,TRBJ2-3,TRBV20-1,TRBD2,18,TGCAGTGCTAGGGGGGGGGCCGGGACTAGCGGACACACAGATACGCAGTATTTT,CSARGGAGTSGHTDTQYF
.,TRBJ2-3,TRBV9,TRBD2,17,TGTGCCAGCAGCGTAGCGGGAGGGTCGATCGGCACAGATACGCAGTATTTT,CASSVAGGSIGTDTQYF
.,TRBJ2-2,TRBV27,.,15,TGTGCCAGCAGCTTATACACAGGGAACACCGGGGAGCTGTTTTTT,CASSLYTGNTGELFF
.,TRBJ2-5,TRBV5-1,TRBD2,15,TGCGCCAGCAGCGAGCCAACGGGGGGTCAAGAGACCCAGTACTTC,CASSEPTGGQETQYF
few,TRBJ2-4,TRBV7-9,.,15,TGTGCCAGCAGCTTAGGGTCCGTAGCCAAAAACATTCAGTACTTC,CASSLGSVAKNIQYF
.,TRBJ1-2,TRBV2,.,14,TGTGCCAGCAGAGGGCAGGAGTATAACTATGGCTACACCTTC,CASRGQEYNYGYTF
many,TRBJ2-3,TRBV7-2,TRBD2,18,TGTGCCAGCAGCACCCACTTGGGACTAGCGGGGGGGCCGGATACGCAGTATTTT,CASSTHLGLAGGPDTQYF
.,TRBJ2-2,TRBV5-1,.,15,TGCGCCAGCTCCAGAGGAGGGTTGAGCACCGGGGAGCTGTTTTTT,CASSRGGLSTGELFF
once,TRBJ1-2,TRBV4-1,.,14,TGCGCCAGCAGCCCTGAAAGGGGTGGCCATGGCTACACCTTC,CASSPERGGHGYTF
once,TRBJ2-3,TRBV27,TRBD1,19,TGTGCCAGCAGTCCGCCTTTCGACAGGGGCCCAATTAGCACAGATACGCAGTATTTT,CASSPPFDRGPISTDTQYF
.,TRBJ2-4,TRBV20-1,.,13,TGCAGTGCCGGGGGGCTAGCCAAAAACATTCAGTACTTC,CSAGGLAKNIQYF
.,TRBJ2-7,TRBV11-2,.,13,TGTGCCAGCAGCTCGTGGGATATGGGCGAGCAGTACTTC,CASSSWDMGEQYF
.,TRBJ2-5,TRBV25-1,.,18,TGTGCCAGCAGTGAATTCCCCCTTTGGGGCGGAGAACAAGAGACCCAGTACTTC,CASSEFPLWGGEQETQYF
few,TRBJ1-2,TRBV28,TRBD1,12,TGTGCCAGCAGCGACAGGGCGTACGGCTACACCTTC,CASSDRAYGYTF
.,TRBJ2-4,TRBV7-8,.,17,TGTGCCAGCAGCTCCGCGAACTACAGGGAAAGAGAAAACATGCAGTACTTC,CASSSANYRERENMQYF
few,TRBJ2-1,TRBV7-9,.,16,TGTGCCAGCAGCTCAAGGTCTGGGTCGGTAATCGTCGAGCAGTTCTTC,CASSSRSGSVIVEQFF
.,TRBJ2-2,TRBV7-2,.,16,TGTGCCAGCCGCCATTGGGGACGTCTTGGCGCCGGGGAGCTGTTTTTT,CASRHWGRLGAGELFF
few,TRBJ2-1,TRBV29-1,.,12,TGCAGCGTTTCAGGGGTTTGGAATGAGCAGTTCTTC,CSVSGVWNEQFF
few,TRBJ1-4,TRBV5-1,.,15,TGCGCCAGCACACGTGCAGGGGAGGCTAATGAAAAACTGTTTTTT,CASTRAGEANEKLFF
.,TRBJ1-2,TRBV7-9,.,14,TGTGCCAGCAGCTTCGAGTCAGGAGTCATTGGCTACACCTTC,CASSFESGVIGYTF
few,TRBJ1-5,TRBV19,.,16,TGTGCCAGTAGCACCCAGTGGGGGGGCAGCAATCAGCCCCAGCATTTT,CASSTQWGGSNQPQHF
few,TRBJ2-5,TRBV7-2,TRBD2,16,TGTGCCAGCAGCCCTAGCGGGAGGGCCCTCCGAGAGACCCAGTACTTC,CASSPSGRALRETQYF
.,TRBJ2-5,TRBV7-2,TRBD1,15,TGTGCCAGCAGACGGACAGGGGGCTATGCGGAGACCCAGTACTTC,CASRRTGGYAETQYF
.,TRBJ1-1,TRBV6-5,.,16,TGTGCCAGCAGTTACTCGACATTTGCTACGAGGACTGAAGCTTTCTTT,CASSYSTFATRTEAFF